One TCR beta chain is described in this entry. Its matching antigen is unknown. Each PCR replicate run on unsorted PBMC took in around 290 ng DNA, tens of thousands of T cell genomes. Some clones are missing from TCRdb's copy, which holds only in-frame ones; the method was immunoSEQ multiplex PCR. The sample contains some 480,000 clones, roughly 78% of which appear only once. The CDR3 sequence is 15 residues long. Per the germline V gene, CDR1 is LGHNA and CDR2 is YSLEER. V shed 5 bases and J 0 bases; nucleotides not matched to a gene: 3. The sample belongs to a study of shared clonotypes between healthy human individuals. On the study more broadly: Serving as donors were a couple of women and a few men, whose ages spanned 18 to 49.

About 100 million PBMCs were counted before genomic DNA extraction. Whole-study results and caveats: Only blood underwent sampling, and tissue repertoires likely differ.

This clonotype originated in a woman aged 35 to 49 in good health. Some clones in this sample may be carry-over from other donors' samples. Input material: PBMCs. The chain couples TRBV4-3 to TRBJ2-1; 8 nucleotides align to TRBD2. In nucleotides, the CDR3 is TGCGCCAGCAGCGTAAGCGGGAGCTCCTACAATGAGCAGTTCTTC. Translated, it gives CASSVSGSSYNEQFF.